These 17 T cell receptor beta chains came from one sample sequenced in a study of T cell repertoires in cytomegalovirus infection (dated by TCRdb to the late 2010s). Antigen specificity for these receptors is unknown. These reads were obtained on an Illumina HiSeq 1500. TCRdb took the public reads, trimmed them with fastp at Q25, ran MiXCR for clone calling and kept in-frame beta chains. Entries are consolidated by CDR3 protein sequence, retaining the most common genes and DNA. The table for this sample lists around 130,000 distinct CDR3 sequences; roughly a quarter of them were counted only once. The leading ten clones occupy almost 35% of the sample. Specimen: PBMCs, sequenced either directly or after in vitro stimulation (not recorded which). These receptors came from a human donor in good health (CMV status not recorded). Some clones in this sample may be carry-over from other donors' samples.

In this sample, this clonotype turned up many times. The chain carries TRBV4-2 and TRBJ1-3; D is unresolved. CDR1 and CDR2 (germline): LGHNA, YNFKEQ. CDR3 length: 15 residues. V was clipped by 1 base and J by 0 bases, with 7 bases between them. CDR3 sequence (DNA): TGTGCCAGCAGCCAAGTAAGGTTCTCTGGAAACACCATATATTTT. As protein: CASSQVRFSGNTIYF.

The chain combines TRBV5-6 with TRBJ2-1, with 12 bases aligning to TRBD2. V lost 5 bases, J lost 7 bases, and 7 bases stayed unmatched. Germline V gives CDR1 SGHDT, CDR2 YYEEEE. This CDR3 comprises 15 residues. CDR3 sequence reads: CASSLAGGPKNEQFF. The CDR3 DNA reads as TGTGCCAGCAGTCTAGCGGGAGGGCCTAAGAATGAGCAGTTCTTC.

This clonotype has only a few counts. The rearrangement uses TRBV4-2 and TRBJ2-6; no clear D. The CDR3 totals 15 residues. The germline gives CDR1 LGHNA, CDR2 YNFKEQ. V was pared by 5 bases and J by 0 bases, with 8 bases between. The CDR3 here is CASSSSGSGANVLTF. The CDR3 DNA follows: TGTGCCAGCAGCTCCTCCGGCTCTGGGGCCAACGTCCTGACTTTC.

This clonotype was recorded a few times. The CDR3 sequence is CASSQVTVPDTQYF. CDR3 DNA: TGCGCCAGCAGCCAAGTTACGGTCCCAGATACGCAGTATTTT. J is TRBJ2-3 and V is TRBV4-1; D is unresolved. Germline CDR1 MGHRA, CDR2 YSYEKL. Trimming removed 1 base at V and 4 bases at J, with 9 bases between. The CDR3 spans 14 residues.

The gene calls are TRBV7-9 and TRBJ1-1; D is undetermined. V was clipped by 1 base and J by 4 bases, with 10 bases between them. This CDR3 spans 14 amino acids. CDR1 and CDR2 (germline): SEHNR, FQNEAQ (reference sequence). In nucleotides, the CDR3 is TGTGCCAGCAGCTTAGTAATAGGGAGCACTGAAGCTTTCTTT. The encoded protein is CASSLVIGSTEAFF. Complete variable domain (other parts from reference TRBV7-9 and TRBJ1-1): DTGVSQNPRHKITKRGQNVTFRCDPISEHNRLYWYRQTLGQGPEFLTYFQNEAQLEKSRLLSDRFSAERPKGSFSTLEIQRTEQGDSAMYLCASSLVIGSTEAFFGQGTRLTVV.

This clonotype came up many times. The chain combines TRBV7-2 with TRBJ1-2; TRBD1 matches at 11 bases. Germline V gene sequence: CDR1 SGHTA, CDR2 FQGNSA. The CDR3 runs 15 residues. J lost 2 bases, V lost 5 bases, and 4 bases had no gene match. The CDR3 DNA reads TGTGCCAGCAGCCGGGGGACAGGGGGGAACTATGGCTACACCTTC. This encodes CASSRGTGGNYGYTF.

The chain carries TRBV20-1 and TRBJ2-3, with 7 bases that match TRBD2. Germline V lookup: CDR1 DFQATT, CDR2 SNEGSKA (reference sequence). With V trimmed by 3 bases and J by 1 base, 4 bases remained unmatched. CDR3 length: 14 amino acids. Here the CDR3 reads CSARDTSGTDTQYF. CDR3 coding DNA: TGCAGTGCTAGGGACACTAGCGGCACAGATACGCAGTATTTT.

Ten or more counts support this clonotype. This chain connects TRBV7-2 to TRBJ1-5, with D tentatively TRBD1 (6 bases). The CDR3 loop spans 17 amino acids. CDR1 and CDR2 (germline): SGHTA, FQGNSA. Trimming cost V 0 bases and J 5 bases, with 17 bases left between them. The CDR3 loop is CASSLAPSRGGDQPQHF. The CDR3 DNA sequence: TGTGCCAGCAGCTTAGCGCCCAGCAGGGGAGGGGATCAGCCCCAGCATTTT.

This clonotype has just a few counts. The gene calls are TRBV30 and TRBJ2-1; either TRBD1 or TRBD2 may supply D (5 bases each). The V gene lost 1 base and the J gene lost 4 bases, with 11 bases spanning the gap. This CDR3 has 14 residues. CDR1 GTSNPN and CDR2 SVGIG come from the germline V gene (reference sequence). The CDR3 reads CAWSGQGDYNEQFF. The CDR3 nucleotides are TGTGCCTGGAGTGGTCAGGGAGATTACAATGAGCAGTTCTTC. Combining the CDR3 with reference TRBV30 and TRBJ2-1 gives the whole variable domain SQTIHQWPATLVQPVGSPLSLECTVEGTSNPNLYWYRQAAGRGLQLLFYSVGIGQISSEVPQNLSASRPQDRQFILSSKKLLLSDSGFYLCAWSGQGDYNEQFFGPGTRLTVL.

The chain couples TRBV5-5 to TRBJ2-1; tentative D call: TRBD2 (6 bases). Germline values: CDR1 SGHKS, CDR2 YYEKEE (reference sequence). The germline V and J ends were trimmed by 0 bases and 0 bases, with 13 bases remaining between them. The CDR3 runs 17 residues. The CDR3 loop reads CASSLGRGNPSYNEQFF. The CDR3 DNA sequence: TGTGCCAGCAGCTTGGGACGCGGGAACCCCTCCTACAATGAGCAGTTCTTC. Together with reference TRBV5-5 and TRBJ2-1, the CDR3 gives the full variable domain: DAGVTQSPTHLIKTRGQQVTLRCSPISGHKSVSWYQQVLGQGPQFIFQYYEKEERGRGNFPDRFSARQFPNYSSELNVNALLLGDSALYLCASSLGRGNPSYNEQFFGPGTRLTVL.

The chain has TRBV7-2 and TRBJ2-7, with 9 positions matching TRBD2. Germline assignment: CDR1 SGHTA and CDR2 FQGNSA. V lost 5 bases, J lost 3 bases, and 8 bases stayed unmatched. This CDR3 contains 15 residues. CDR3 nucleotides: TGTGCCAGCAGCACGGGGCTAGCGGGAAACTACGAGCAGTACTTC. Protein sequence: CASSTGLAGNYEQYF. The whole variable domain, filled in from reference TRBV7-2 and TRBJ2-7, reads GAGVSQSPSNKVTEKGKDVELRCDPISGHTALYWYRQSLGQGLEFLIYFQGNSAPDKSGLPSDRFSAERTGGSVSTLTIQRTQQEDSAVYLCASSTGLAGNYEQYFGPGTRLTVT.

This clonotype was seen at least ten times. This chain uses TRBV7-8 with TRBJ2-7, with 7 bases matching TRBD1. The CDR3 has 16 residues. V trimming: 5 bases; J trimming: 7 bases; junction bases outside the gene matches: 17. Germline CDR1 SGHVS, CDR2 FQNEAQ. The CDR3 region has the DNA TGTGCCAGCAGCGTCTTAAACAGGGGTCAGGTGGGAGAGCAGTACTTC. Its protein product is CASSVLNRGQVGEQYF.

This clonotype was seen more than once but under ten times. The J gene is TRBJ2-5, the V gene TRBV19; possibly TRBD2 for D (6 bases). The CDR3 has 14 amino acids. From germline, CDR1 is LNHDA and CDR2 SQIVND (reference sequence). Between the trimmed V and J ends, which lost 9 bases and 5 bases, there was a span of 19 bases. The CDR3 DNA sequence: TGTGCCAGCACGACAGCTCCCCGGGGGGAGACCCAGTACTTC. Protein product: CASTTAPRGETQYF.

The chain uses TRBV20-1 and TRBJ1-2; unclear D gene. This CDR3 has 13 residues. V lost 3 bases and J 8 bases, leaving 16 bases between the germline ends. Germline-derived CDR1 and CDR2 are DFQATT and SNEGSKA (reference sequence). The CDR3: CSARGIFAGGYTF. DNA of the CDR3: TGCAGTGCTAGGGGCATCTTTGCTGGGGGCTACACCTTC.

This clonotype turned up a few times. The rearrangement links TRBV7-2 to TRBJ2-2; TRBD2 is a possible D gene (6 bases). The CDR3 contains 15 residues. The V end lost 3 bases, the J end lost 6 bases, and 14 bases lay between the germline ends. The germline CDR1 and CDR2 sequences are SGHTA and FQGNSA. The CDR3 coding sequence is TGTGCCAGCAGCTTTAGCGGTAGCCCACCCGGGGAGCTGTTTTTT. This sequence encodes CASSFSGSPPGELFF. The full variable domain, its missing parts supplied by reference TRBV7-2 and TRBJ2-2, is GAGVSQSPSNKVTEKGKDVELRCDPISGHTALYWYRQSLGQGLEFLIYFQGNSAPDKSGLPSDRFSAERTGGSVSTLTIQRTQQEDSAVYLCASSFSGSPPGELFFGEGSRLTVL.

The chain carries TRBV5-6 and TRBJ2-2; no definite D call. The germline V and J ends were trimmed by 4 bases and 5 bases, with 21 bases remaining between them. CDR3 size: 17 residues. Germline-derived CDR1 and CDR2 are SGHDT and YYEEEE. The CDR3 DNA is TGTGCCAGCAGCCCCGTAGTTCCGACTTCCTTTACCGGGGAGCTGTTTTTT. It is translated as CASSPVVPTSFTGELFF. The full variable domain, its missing parts supplied by reference TRBV5-6 and TRBJ2-2, is DAGVTQSPTHLIKTRGQQVTLRCSPKSGHDTVSWYQQALGQGPQFIFQYYEEEERQRGNFPDRFSGHQFPNYSSELNVNALLLGDSALYLCASSPVVPTSFTGELFFGEGSRLTVL.

This clonotype occurred many times. This rearrangement joins TRBV7-2 to TRBJ2-3; no definite D call. This CDR3 spans 14 amino acids. Per germline, CDR1 SGHTA and CDR2 FQGNSA. Trimming cost V 1 base and J 0 bases, with 5 bases left between them. The DNA for the CDR3 is TGTGCCAGCAGCTTAGATCCTAGCACAGATACGCAGTATTTT. Protein: CASSLDPSTDTQYF.